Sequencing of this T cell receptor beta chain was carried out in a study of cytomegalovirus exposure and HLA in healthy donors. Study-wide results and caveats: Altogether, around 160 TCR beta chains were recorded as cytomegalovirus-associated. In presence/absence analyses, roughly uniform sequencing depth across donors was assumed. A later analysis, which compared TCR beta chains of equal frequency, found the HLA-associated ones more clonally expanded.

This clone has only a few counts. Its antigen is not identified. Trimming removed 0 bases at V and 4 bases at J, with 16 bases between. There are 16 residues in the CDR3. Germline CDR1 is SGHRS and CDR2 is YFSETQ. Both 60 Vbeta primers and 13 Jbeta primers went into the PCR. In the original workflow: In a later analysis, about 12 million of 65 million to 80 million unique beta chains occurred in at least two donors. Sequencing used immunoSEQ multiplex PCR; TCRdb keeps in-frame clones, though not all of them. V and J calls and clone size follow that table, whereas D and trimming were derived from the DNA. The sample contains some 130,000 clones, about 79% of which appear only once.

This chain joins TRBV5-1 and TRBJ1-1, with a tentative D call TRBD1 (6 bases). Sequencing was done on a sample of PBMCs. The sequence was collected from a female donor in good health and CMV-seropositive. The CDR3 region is CASSLEGELWSTEAFF. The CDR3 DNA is TGCGCCAGCAGCTTGGAGGGGGAACTCTGGAGCACTGAAGCTTTCTTT.